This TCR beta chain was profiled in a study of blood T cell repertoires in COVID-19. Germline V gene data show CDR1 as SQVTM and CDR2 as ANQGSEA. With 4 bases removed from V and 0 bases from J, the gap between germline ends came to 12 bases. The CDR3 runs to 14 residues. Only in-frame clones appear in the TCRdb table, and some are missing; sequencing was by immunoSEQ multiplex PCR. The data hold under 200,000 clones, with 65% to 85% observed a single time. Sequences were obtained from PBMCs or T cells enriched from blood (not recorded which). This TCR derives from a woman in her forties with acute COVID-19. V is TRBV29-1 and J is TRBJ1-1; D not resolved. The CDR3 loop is CSVATGMMNTEAFF. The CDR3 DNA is TGCAGCGTTGCTACCGGGATGATGAACACTGAAGCTTTCTTT.